Listed here is a single T cell receptor beta chain. The antigen is unknown. With 60 Vbeta and 13 Jbeta primers, the PCR was carried out. Sequencing was performed with immunoSEQ multiplex PCR; in TCRdb, only in-frame clones are kept and a portion is missing. The sample shows some 110,000 clones, about 79% of them seen only once. The data originate from a study of cytomegalovirus exposure and HLA in healthy donors. Study-level results: In terms of immune exposure information, only CMV serostatus was available.

The germline V gene has CDR1 MDHEN and CDR2 SYDVKM. The CDR3 extends over 14 amino acids. This rearrangement joins TRBV28 to TRBJ2-5, with TRBD1 matching 9 bases. The J call may be incorrect, as the DNA end agrees better with TRBJ2-7. This clonotype was obtained from a man in his sixties in good health and CMV-seropositive. Material: PBMCs. This CDR3 is CASTSGTGPYEQYF. For the CDR3, the DNA is TGTGCCAGCACTTCCGGGACAGGGCCGTACGAGCAGTACTTC.